This entry describes one TCR beta chain. Its target is unknown. Sequencing targeted TCR beta in T cells from blood (CD8+ and CD4+). Through negative isolation, CD4+ and CD8+ T cells were obtained, while TEMRA cells were enriched using FACS. RNA was extracted with the RNeasy kit, and a quantity of about 0.45 to 1 ug was reverse transcribed using random hexamers. An immunoSEQ multiplex PCR generated amplified TCR beta CDR3 products spanning 54 Vbeta and 13 Jbeta. TCRdb itself ran the immunoSEQ multiplex PCR reads through MiXCR, one entry per CDR3 protein. The sample has about 280,000 distinct CDR3 sequences; 70% to 90% are singletons. CDR3 length: 14 residues. Germline CDR1 reads LNHDA; CDR2 reads SQIVND (reference sequence). With 7 bases removed from V and 0 bases from J, the gap between germline ends came to 10 bases. The data derive from a study of CD8 T cells in Susac syndrome. Study observations and caveats: The study admitted that it had a relatively small number of individuals in its TCR sequencing and HLA analysis.

The clonotype was recovered from a human donor with multiple sclerosis. The gene calls are TRBV19 and TRBJ1-5, with D uncertain. Sequencing was done on a sample of CD8+ T cells from PBMCs. CDR3 amino acids: CASKFWNSNQPQHF. CDR3 nucleotides: TGTGCCAGTAAGTTCTGGAATAGCAATCAGCCCCAGCATTTT.